Included here is one TCR beta chain sequence, with context. Cohorts were determined from participant-reported clinical history. Two negative PCRs, clearance, or symptom resolution were required of recovered Cohort 3 donors. These data are taken from a study of blood T cell repertoires in COVID-19. Study background: In each case, the material was cDNA or gDNA derived from T cells, B-cell-depleted T cells, or PBMCs.

Sequencing was performed with immunoSEQ multiplex PCR; in TCRdb, only in-frame clones are kept and a portion is missing. The table records 220,000 or so clones, more than 70% of them present only once. Trimming removed 4 bases from V and 7 bases from J, with 16 bases in between. Germline loops: CDR1 GTSNPN, CDR2 SVGIG (reference sequence). The CDR3 has 13 amino acids. The sequencing sample was made of PBMCs or T cells enriched from blood (not recorded which). This receptor was taken from a woman in her fifties or sixties who had recovered from COVID-19. J is TRBJ1-2 and V is TRBV30; D remains ambiguous. The CDR3 region is CAWTRVFRGGYTF. The CDR3 nucleotides read TGTGCCTGGACCCGCGTATTCAGAGGTGGCTACACCTTC.